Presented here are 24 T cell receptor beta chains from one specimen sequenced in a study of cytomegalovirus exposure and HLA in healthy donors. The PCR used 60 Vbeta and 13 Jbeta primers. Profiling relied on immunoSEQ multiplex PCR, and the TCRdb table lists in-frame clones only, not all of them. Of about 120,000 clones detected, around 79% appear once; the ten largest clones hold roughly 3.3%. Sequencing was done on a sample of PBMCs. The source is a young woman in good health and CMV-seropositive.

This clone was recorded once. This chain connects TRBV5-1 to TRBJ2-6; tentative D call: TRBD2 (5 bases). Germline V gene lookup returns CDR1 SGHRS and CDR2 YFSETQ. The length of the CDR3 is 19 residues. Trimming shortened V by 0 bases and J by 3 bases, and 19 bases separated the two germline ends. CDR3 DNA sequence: TGCGCCAGCAGCTTGGCCGGAGGCCTCCGAGGGCTTGGGGCCAACGTCCTGACTTTC. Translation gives CASSLAGGLRGLGANVLTF.

This CDR3 reads CASMVGALGNTIYF. The CDR3 DNA follows: TGTGCCAGCATGGTGGGGGCACTGGGAAACACCATATATTTT. The V gene is TRBV6-5, the J gene TRBJ1-3; TRBD1 might be the D (6 bases). CDR1 and CDR2 from the germline V gene are MNHEY and SVGAGI. The length of the CDR3 is 14 residues. Between the trimmed V and J ends, which lost 7 bases and 4 bases, there was a span of 14 bases.

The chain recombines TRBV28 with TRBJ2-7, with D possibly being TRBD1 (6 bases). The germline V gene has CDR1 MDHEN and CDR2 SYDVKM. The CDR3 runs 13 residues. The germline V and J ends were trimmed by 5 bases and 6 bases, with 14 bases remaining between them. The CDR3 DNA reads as TGTGCCAGCAGTCCAGGGGCCCGGGGCGAGCAGTACTTC. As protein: CASSPGARGEQYF.

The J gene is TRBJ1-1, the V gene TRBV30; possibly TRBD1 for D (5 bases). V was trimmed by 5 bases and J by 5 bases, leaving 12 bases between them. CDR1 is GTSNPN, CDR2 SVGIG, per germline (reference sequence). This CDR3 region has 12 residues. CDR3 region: CAWDSGQTEAFF. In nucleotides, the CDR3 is TGTGCCTGGGACTCAGGGCAAACTGAAGCTTTCTTT.

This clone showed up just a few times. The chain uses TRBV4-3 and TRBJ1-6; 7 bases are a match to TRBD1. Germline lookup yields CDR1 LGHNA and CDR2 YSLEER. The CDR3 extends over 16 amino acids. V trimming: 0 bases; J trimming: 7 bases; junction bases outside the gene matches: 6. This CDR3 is CASSQDATGRNSPLHF. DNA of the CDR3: TGCGCCAGCAGCCAAGATGCGACAGGGCGCAATTCACCCCTCCACTTT.

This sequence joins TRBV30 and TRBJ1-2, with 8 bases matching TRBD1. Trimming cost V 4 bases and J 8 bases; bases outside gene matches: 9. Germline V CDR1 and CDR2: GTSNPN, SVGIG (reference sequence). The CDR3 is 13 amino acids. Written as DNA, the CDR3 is TGTGCCTGGACCCTAGACAGGGGCCACGGCTACACCTTC. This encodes CAWTLDRGHGYTF.

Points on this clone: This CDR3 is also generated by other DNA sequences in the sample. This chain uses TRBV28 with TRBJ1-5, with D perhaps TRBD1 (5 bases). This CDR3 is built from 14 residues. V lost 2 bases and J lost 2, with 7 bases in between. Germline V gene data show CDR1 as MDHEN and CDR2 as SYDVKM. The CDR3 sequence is CASSLGGGNQPQHF. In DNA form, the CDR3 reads TGTGCCAGCAGTTTAGGGGGGGGCAATCAGCCCCAGCATTTT.

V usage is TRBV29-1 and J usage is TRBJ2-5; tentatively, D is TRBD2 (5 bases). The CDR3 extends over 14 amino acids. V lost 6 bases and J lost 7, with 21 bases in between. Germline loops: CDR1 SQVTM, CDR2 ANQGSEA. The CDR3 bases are TGCAGCGTAGACACCCAACGGGCAAGCGGGACCCAGTACTTC. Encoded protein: CSVDTQRASGTQYF. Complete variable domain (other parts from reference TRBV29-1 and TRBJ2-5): SAVISQKPSRDICQRGTSLTIQCQVDSQVTMMFWYRQQPGQSLTLIATANQGSEATYESGFVIDKFPISRPNLTFSTLTVSNMSPEDSSIYLCSVDTQRASGTQYFGPGTRLLVL.

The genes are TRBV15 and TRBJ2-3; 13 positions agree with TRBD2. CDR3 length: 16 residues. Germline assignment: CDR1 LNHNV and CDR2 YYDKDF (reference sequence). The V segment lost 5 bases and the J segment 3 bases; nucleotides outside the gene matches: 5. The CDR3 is CATSGTSGGVTDTQYF. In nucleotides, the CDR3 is TGTGCCACCAGCGGAACTAGCGGGGGGGTGACAGATACGCAGTATTTT.

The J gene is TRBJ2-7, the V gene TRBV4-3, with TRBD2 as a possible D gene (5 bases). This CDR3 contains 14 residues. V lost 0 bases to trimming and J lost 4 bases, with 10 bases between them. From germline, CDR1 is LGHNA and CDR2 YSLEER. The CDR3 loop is CASSQDMRGYEQYF. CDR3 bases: TGCGCCAGCAGCCAAGATATGAGAGGGTACGAGCAGTACTTC.

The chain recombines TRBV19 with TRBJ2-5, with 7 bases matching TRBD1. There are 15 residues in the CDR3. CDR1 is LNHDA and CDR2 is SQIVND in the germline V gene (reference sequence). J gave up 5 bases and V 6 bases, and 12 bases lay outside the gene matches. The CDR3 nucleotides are TGTGCCAGTAGCAAACTAGGGGGCGAAGGGGAGACCCAGTACTTC. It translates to CASSKLGGEGETQYF.

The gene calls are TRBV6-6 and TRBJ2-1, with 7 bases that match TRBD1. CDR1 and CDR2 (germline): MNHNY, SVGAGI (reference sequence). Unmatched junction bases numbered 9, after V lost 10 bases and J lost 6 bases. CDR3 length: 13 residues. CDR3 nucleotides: TGTGCCACCAACAGGGGCCCCCTCAATGAGCAGTTCTTC. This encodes CATNRGPLNEQFF.

The CDR3 nucleotides are TGTGCCAGCAGCTCCATTGGGACAGGGGAGACCGGGGAGCTGTTTTTT. The encoded protein is CASSSIGTGETGELFF. The chain recombines TRBV25-1 with TRBJ2-2; 10 bases agree with TRBD1. The CDR3 covers 16 residues. Germline assignment: CDR1 MGHDK and CDR2 SYGVNS. The trim removed 6 bases at V and 5 bases at J, leaving 9 bases unmatched. Filled out from reference TRBV25-1 and TRBJ2-2, the complete variable domain reads EADIYQTPRYLVIGTGKKITLECSQTMGHDKMYWYQQDPGMELHLIHYSYGVNSTEKGDLSSESTVSRIRTEHFPLTLESARPSHTSQYLCASSSIGTGETGELFFGEGSRLTVL.

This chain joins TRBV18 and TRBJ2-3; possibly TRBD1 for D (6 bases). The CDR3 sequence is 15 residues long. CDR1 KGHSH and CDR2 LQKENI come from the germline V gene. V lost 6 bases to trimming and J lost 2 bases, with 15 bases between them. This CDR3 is CASSLSTGNTDTQYF. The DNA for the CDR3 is TGTGCCAGCTCCCTATCCACAGGGAACACAGATACGCAGTATTTT.

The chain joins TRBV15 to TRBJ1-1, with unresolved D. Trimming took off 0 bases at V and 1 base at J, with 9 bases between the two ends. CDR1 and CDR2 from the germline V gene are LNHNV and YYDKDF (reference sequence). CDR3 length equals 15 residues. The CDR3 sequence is CATSRESTRNTEAFF. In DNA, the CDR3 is TGTGCCACCAGCAGAGAAAGTACGCGGAACACTGAAGCTTTCTTT.

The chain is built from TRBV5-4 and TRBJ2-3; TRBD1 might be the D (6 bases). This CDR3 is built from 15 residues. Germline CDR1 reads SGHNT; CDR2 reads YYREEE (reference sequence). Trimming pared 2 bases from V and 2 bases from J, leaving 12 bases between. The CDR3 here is CASSFDRRITDTQYF. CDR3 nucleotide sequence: TGTGCCAGCAGCTTTGACAGGCGGATCACAGATACGCAGTATTTT.

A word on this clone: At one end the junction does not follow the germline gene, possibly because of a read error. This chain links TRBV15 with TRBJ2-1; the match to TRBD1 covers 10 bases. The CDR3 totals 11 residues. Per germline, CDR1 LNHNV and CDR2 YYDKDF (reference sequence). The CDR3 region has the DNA TGTGCCACCAGTGGGGACAGGGGACTCATCTTC. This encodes CATSGDRGLIF.

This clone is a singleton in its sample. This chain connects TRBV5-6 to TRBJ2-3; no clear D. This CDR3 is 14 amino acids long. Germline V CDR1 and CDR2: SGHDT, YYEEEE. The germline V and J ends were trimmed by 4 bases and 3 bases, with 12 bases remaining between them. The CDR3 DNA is TGTGCCAGCAGCAGCGAGAGGTCGACAGATACGCAGTATTTT. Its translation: CASSSERSTDTQYF.

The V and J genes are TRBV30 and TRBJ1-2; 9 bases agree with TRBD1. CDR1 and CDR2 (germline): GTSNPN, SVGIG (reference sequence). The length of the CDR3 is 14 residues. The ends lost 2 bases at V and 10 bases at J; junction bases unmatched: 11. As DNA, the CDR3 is TGTGCCTGGAGTACGGTGGGGACAGGGAGCGCCTACACCTTC. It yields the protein CAWSTVGTGSAYTF. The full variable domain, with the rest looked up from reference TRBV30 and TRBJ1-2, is SQTIHQWPATLVQPVGSPLSLECTVEGTSNPNLYWYRQAAGRGLQLLFYSVGIGQISSEVPQNLSASRPQDRQFILSSKKLLLSDSGFYLCAWSTVGTGSAYTFGSGTRLTVV.

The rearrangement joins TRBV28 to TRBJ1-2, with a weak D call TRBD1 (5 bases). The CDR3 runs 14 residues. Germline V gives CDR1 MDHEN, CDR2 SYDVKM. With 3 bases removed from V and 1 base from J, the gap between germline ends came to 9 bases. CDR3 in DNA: TGTGCCAGCAGTTTCGCCCAGGGTAACTATGGCTACACCTTC. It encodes CASSFAQGNYGYTF.

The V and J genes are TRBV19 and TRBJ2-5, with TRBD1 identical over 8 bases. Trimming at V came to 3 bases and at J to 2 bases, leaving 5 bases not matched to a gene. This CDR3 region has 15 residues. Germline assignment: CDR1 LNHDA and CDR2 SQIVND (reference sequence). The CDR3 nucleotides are TGTGCCAGTAGTATTACGGGGACAGGTCAAGAGACCCAGTACTTC. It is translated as CASSITGTGQETQYF.

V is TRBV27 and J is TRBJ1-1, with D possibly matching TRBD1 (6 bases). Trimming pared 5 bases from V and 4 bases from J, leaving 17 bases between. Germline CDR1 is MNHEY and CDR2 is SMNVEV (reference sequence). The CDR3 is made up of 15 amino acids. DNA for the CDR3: TGTGCCAGCAGTCTAGGGACAAATCCTCTCACTGAAGCTTTCTTT. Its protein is CASSLGTNPLTEAFF.

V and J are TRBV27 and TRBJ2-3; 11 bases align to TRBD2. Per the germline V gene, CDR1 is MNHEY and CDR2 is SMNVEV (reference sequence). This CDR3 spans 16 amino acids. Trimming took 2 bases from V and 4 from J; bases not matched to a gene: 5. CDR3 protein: CASSLIAGGPPDTQYF. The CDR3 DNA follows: TGTGCCAGCAGTTTAATAGCGGGGGGGCCTCCAGATACGCAGTATTTT.

CDR3 in amino acids: CASSQRQGKEPLHF. CDR3 bases: TGTGCCAGCAGTCAACGACAGGGAAAGGAACCCCTCCACTTT. The rearrangement links TRBV6-6 to TRBJ1-6; 7 nucleotides match TRBD1. The CDR3 runs to 14 residues. Losses at the gene ends were 5 bases for V and 12 bases for J; bases not matched to a gene: 10. Germline CDR1 is MNHNY and CDR2 is SVGAGI (reference sequence).